These T cell receptor beta chains were read from a single sample in a study of shared clonotypes between healthy human individuals. TCRdb's table, derived via immunoSEQ multiplex PCR, lists solely in-frame clones and lacks some. Of about 510,000 clones in the sample, 79% were seen once. The sequenced sample consisted of PBMCs. All receptors come from a woman between 35 and 50 years old in good health. Some clones in this sample may be carry-over from other donors' samples. CDR3s include the opening cysteine and the closing phenylalanine or tryptophan. The D gene is left open where the match is weak. Size tells how often a clone was seen (once, few, many) or the class of an expanded clone, and some rows leave it out.

v_call	j_call	clone_size	d_call	cdr3_aa	cdr3_nt
TRBV4-2	TRBJ2-7	many	TRBD2	CASSQELAVNSYEQYF	TGTGCCAGCAGCCAAGAGCTAGCGGTTAACTCCTACGAGCAGTACTTC
TRBV28	TRBJ1-5	-	TRBD1	CASSSHQLRTGNSNQPQHF	TGTGCCAGCAGTTCCCACCAACTTAGGACAGGAAATAGCAATCAGCCCCAGCATTTT
TRBV7-3	TRBJ1-1	-	-	CASSLTSGNTEAFF	TGTGCCAGCAGCTTAACGTCAGGGAACACTGAAGCTTTCTTT
TRBV7-6	TRBJ2-7	-	-	CASSLEGVSSYEQYF	TGTGCCAGCAGCTTAGAGGGCGTGAGCTCCTACGAGCAGTACTTC
TRBV30	TRBJ2-7	-	TRBD2	CAWSVRGGRPYEQYF	TGTGCCTGGAGTGTACGAGGCGGGAGGCCCTACGAGCAGTACTTC
TRBV19	TRBJ2-7	-	-	CASSIGGGPYEQYF	TGTGCCAGTAGTATAGGGGGGGGCCCCTACGAGCAGTACTTC
TRBV12-5	TRBJ1-2	-	-	CASGLDGFGYTF	TGTGCTAGTGGTCTAGACGGCTTTGGCTACACCTTC
TRBV5-1	TRBJ2-1	-	-	CASSSGGPALEQFF	TGCGCCAGCAGCTCAGGAGGGCCGGCCCTTGAGCAGTTCTTC
TRBV7-9	TRBJ1-2	-	-	CASSAQGLGYGYTF	TGTGCCAGCAGCGCGCAGGGTCTAGGCTATGGCTACACCTTC
TRBV2	TRBJ2-1	-	-	CASRVYNEQFF	TGTGCCAGCAGAGTCTACAATGAGCAGTTCTTC
TRBV9	TRBJ2-1	-	-	CASSVGLLYNEQFF	TGTGCCAGCAGCGTGGGACTCCTCTACAATGAGCAGTTCTTC
TRBV30	TRBJ2-3	-	TRBD1	CAWSGSGGEDTQYF	TGTGCCTGGAGTGGGTCAGGGGGAGAAGATACGCAGTATTTT
TRBV5-4	TRBJ1-2	-	TRBD1	CASSTGQGALSGYTF	TGTGCCAGCAGCACCGGACAGGGGGCGTTGAGTGGCTACACCTTC
TRBV2	TRBJ2-3	few	TRBD2	CASSETSGSTDTQYF	TGTGCCAGCAGCGAGACTAGCGGGAGCACAGATACGCAGTATTTT
TRBV29-1	TRBJ2-7	-	TRBD2	CSVEDLEAGGGYEQYF	TGCAGCGTTGAAGATCTCGAGGCGGGAGGGGGATACGAGCAGTACTTC
TRBV27	TRBJ1-2	-	-	CASSHGQSYGYTF	TGTGCCAGCAGCCACGGACAGTCCTATGGCTACACCTTC
TRBV11-3	TRBJ2-1	many	TRBD2	CASSPGTSGRADEQFF	TGTGCCAGCAGTCCCGGGACTAGCGGGAGGGCCGATGAGCAGTTCTTC
TRBV18	TRBJ2-1	-	TRBD2	CASSPRREGYNEQFF	TGTGCCAGCTCACCACGGCGGGAGGGCTACAATGAGCAGTTCTTC
TRBV9	TRBJ1-3	few	-	CASSVVGGDGNTIYF	TGTGCCAGCAGCGTAGTTGGGGGAGATGGAAACACCATATATTTT
TRBV30	TRBJ2-7	-	TRBD1	CAWSAITGGEQYF	TGTGCCTGGAGTGCCATAACAGGGGGCGAGCAGTACTTC
TRBV10-3	TRBJ2-3	-	TRBD2	CAISGTSGSRADTQYF	TGTGCCATCAGTGGGACTAGCGGAAGCCGGGCAGATACGCAGTATTTT
TRBV2	TRBJ2-1	-	TRBD2	CASRGLIGGLAESSYNEQFF	TGTGCCAGCAGGGGTTTAATAGGGGGACTAGCGGAGAGCTCCTACAATGAGCAGTTCTTC
TRBV19	TRBJ2-1	-	TRBD2	CASKTSISSYNEQFF	TGTGCCAGTAAGACTAGCATATCTTCCTACAATGAGCAGTTCTTC
TRBV7-2	TRBJ2-7	-	TRBD2	CASSFRLAGGDTSYEQYF	TGTGCCAGCAGCTTCCGACTAGCGGGGGGGGATACCTCCTACGAGCAGTACTTC
TRBV28	TRBJ1-1	-	-	CASSFGGDTEAFF	TGTGCCAGCAGTTTTGGGGGAGACACTGAAGCTTTCTTT
TRBV15	TRBJ2-1	-	-	CATSRAEGLVTEQFF	TGTGCCACCAGCAGAGCGGAGGGGCTAGTGACTGAGCAGTTCTTC